This entry lists 29 T cell receptor beta chains sequenced from one sample in a study of regulatory T cells in long-lasting Graves disease. Time point specified: persistent/refractory GD, antithyroid drugs over 5 years with positive TRAb. PBMCs were the source of the RNA used for TCR sequencing. In building TCR beta libraries, iRepertoire HTBI primers were used together with Arm-PCR of CDR3 regions. TCRdb reprocessed the multiplex PCR reads via MiXCR and lists one record per CDR3 protein. This sample has roughly 450,000 distinct CDR3 sequences; 20% occur once, and the top ten carry under 9%. The source was peripheral blood mononuclear cells (PBMCs), collected when the disease was refractory, from a patient treated with antithyroid drugs. These TCRs come from a female donor with Graves disease.

This clonotype was detected ten times or more. V is TRBV28 and J is TRBJ2-6; D remains unclear. V was shortened by 2 bases and J by 7 bases, with 0 bases between the two germline ends. Germline V gives CDR1 MDHEN, CDR2 SYDVKM. The CDR3 covers 11 residues. The CDR3 coding sequence is TGTGCCAGCAGTTTAGCCAACGTCCTGACTTTC. Translation gives CASSLANVLTF.

This clonotype was seen more than once but under ten times. The chain carries TRBV6-1 and TRBJ1-6; 8 positions agree with TRBD1. The germline V gene has CDR1 MNHNS and CDR2 SASEGT. Unmatched junction bases numbered 11, after V lost 10 bases and J lost 9 bases. The CDR3 has 14 residues. The CDR3 region is CATLAGTGISPLHF. The CDR3 DNA follows: TGTGCCACCCTGGCCGGGACAGGAATTTCACCCCTCCACTTT.

This clonotype was counted only a few times. The chain combines TRBV4-3 with TRBJ2-4; tentatively, D is TRBD1 (6 bases). CDR1 is LGHNA and CDR2 is YSLEER in the germline V gene. CDR3 length equals 14 residues. V gave up 2 bases and J gave up 1 base, with 6 bases separating them. The CDR3 loop reads CASSQQGAKNIQYF. As DNA, the CDR3 is TGCGCCAGCAGCCAACAGGGGGCCAAAAACATTCAGTACTTC.

The rearrangement joins TRBV7-2 to TRBJ2-2, with a tentative D call TRBD2 (6 bases). V lost 4 bases and J lost 0, with 9 bases in between. The CDR3 loop spans 15 amino acids. Germline V lookup: CDR1 SGHTA, CDR2 FQGNSA. CDR3 bases: TGTGCCAGCAGCTCCGGGACTCCGAACACCGGGGAGCTGTTTTTT. Protein product: CASSSGTPNTGELFF.

This clonotype was picked up many times. The chain has TRBV20-1 and TRBJ1-2; D is ambiguous. This CDR3 is built from 13 residues. Germline CDR1 and CDR2: DFQATT and SNEGSKA (reference sequence). The V end lost 3 bases, the J end lost 5 bases, and 13 bases lay between the germline ends. The CDR3 loop reads CSASSGAGYGYTF. In nucleotides, the CDR3 is TGCAGTGCTAGTTCAGGCGCCGGGTATGGCTACACCTTC.

To note about this clonotype: A much more abundant neighbour one base away suggests this may be a read error. The missing conserved phenylalanine or tryptophan at the end of this CDR3 makes a read error likely. The rearrangement links TRBV2 to TRBJ1-2; the match to TRBD1 covers 8 bases. Germline lookup yields CDR1 SNHLY and CDR2 FYNNEI. This CDR3 contains 12 residues. V was clipped by 8 bases and J by 8 bases; unmatched bases: 7. CDR3 region: CASETTGAGYTS. CDR3 DNA sequence: TGTGCCAGCGAAACGACAGGGGCCGGCTACACCTCC.

The CDR3 loop reads CASSEAYGNQETQYF. Written as DNA, the CDR3 is TGTGCCAGCAGTGAAGCGTACGGGAACCAAGAGACCCAGTACTTC. The rearrangement links TRBV2 to TRBJ2-5; D might be TRBD2 (5 bases). Between the trimmed V and J ends, which lost 0 bases and 0 bases, there was a span of 8 bases. Germline V lookup: CDR1 SNHLY, CDR2 FYNNEI. CDR3 length equals 15 residues.

This clonotype occurred many times. The rearrangement uses TRBV27 and TRBJ1-2, with TRBD1 matching 8 bases. Germline V gene sequence: CDR1 MNHEY, CDR2 SMNVEV (reference sequence). The ends lost 4 bases at V and 4 bases at J; junction bases unmatched: 8. The CDR3 has 15 amino acids. CDR3 sequence (DNA): TGTGCCAGCAGTTCCCCCGGGACAGGCCTCTATGGCTACACCTTC. This encodes CASSSPGTGLYGYTF.

This chain connects TRBV7-9 to TRBJ2-5; D is unclear. Trimming took off 2 bases at V and 2 bases at J, with 15 bases between the two ends. This CDR3 has 16 residues. Germline lookup yields CDR1 SEHNR and CDR2 FQNEAQ (reference sequence). The CDR3 here is CASSLIGRSYQETQYF. The DNA of the CDR3 is TGTGCCAGCAGCTTAATAGGTCGGAGCTATCAAGAGACCCAGTACTTC.

J is TRBJ1-6 and V is TRBV18; tentatively, D is TRBD1 (6 bases). This CDR3 comprises 14 residues. From germline, CDR1 is KGHSH and CDR2 LQKENI. Trimming removed 3 bases from V and 8 bases from J, with 11 bases in between. The CDR3 nucleotides are TGTGCCAGCTCACCGCGGGAGGGGGATTCACCCCTCCACTTT. It encodes CASSPREGDSPLHF.

This clonotype has a count of ten or more. The chain combines TRBV6-5 with TRBJ1-4; D is unresolved. Germline CDR1 is MNHEY and CDR2 is SVGAGI. There are 14 residues in the CDR3. V lost 2 bases, J lost 0 bases, and 4 bases lay in between. The CDR3 coding sequence is TGTGCCAGCAGTTACGGAGCAACTAATGAAAAACTGTTTTTT. As protein: CASSYGATNEKLFF.

The rearrangement uses TRBV20-1 and TRBJ1-6; unclear D gene. V dropped 5 bases and J dropped 2 bases, with 10 bases sitting between them. Germline V gene sequence: CDR1 DFQATT, CDR2 SNEGSKA (reference sequence). CDR3 length: 14 amino acids. The chain's CDR3 is CSAPPKTYNSPLHF. CDR3 bases: TGCAGTGCTCCGCCCAAAACCTATAATTCACCCCTCCACTTT.

This chain joins TRBV7-9 and TRBJ2-6, with no clear D. V shed 7 bases and J shed 0 bases, with 19 bases lying between them. The CDR3 is 18 residues long. Germline V gene sequence: CDR1 SEHNR, CDR2 FQNEAQ (reference sequence). The CDR3 protein is CASTIYIGLNSGANVLTF. In nucleotides, the CDR3 is TGTGCCAGCACCATCTACATAGGCCTCAACTCTGGGGCCAACGTCCTGACTTTC. The variable domain in full, with the rest retrieved from reference TRBV7-9 and TRBJ2-6, is DTGVSQNPRHKITKRGQNVTFRCDPISEHNRLYWYRQTLGQGPEFLTYFQNEAQLEKSRLLSDRFSAERPKGSFSTLEIQRTEQGDSAMYLCASTIYIGLNSGANVLTFGAGSRLTVL.

This clonotype was seen at least ten times. The chain joins TRBV5-1 to TRBJ1-1; D not resolved. Between the trimmed V and J ends, which lost 0 bases and 1 base, there was a span of 10 bases. CDR3 length: 15 residues. Germline V gives CDR1 SGHRS, CDR2 YFSETQ. The CDR3 DNA reads TGCGCCAGCAGCTTGGTATCGGCGGAGAACACTGAAGCTTTCTTT. This codes for CASSLVSAENTEAFF.

The chain carries TRBV7-3 and TRBJ2-2; 8 bases align to TRBD1. Germline V gene lookup returns CDR1 SGHTA and CDR2 FQGTGA. V was clipped by 2 bases and J by 4 bases; unmatched bases: 6. The CDR3 contains 16 residues. Here the CDR3 DNA reads TGTGCCAGCAGCTTAGAATGGCAGGGGGCCACCGGGGAGCTGTTTTTT. As protein: CASSLEWQGATGELFF.

This chain's CDR3 is CASSPPGPPHNEQFF. The CDR3 nucleotides are TGTGCCAGCAGTCCACCGGGTCCGCCCCACAATGAGCAGTTCTTC. The chain couples TRBV28 to TRBJ2-1; no clear D. With 5 bases removed from V and 5 bases from J, the gap between germline ends came to 16 bases. Germline assignment: CDR1 MDHEN and CDR2 SYDVKM. The CDR3 loop spans 15 amino acids.

The J gene is TRBJ2-5, the V gene TRBV11-1, with TRBD2 matching over 8 bases. The CDR3 is made up of 18 amino acids. J gave up 3 bases and V 5 bases, and 17 bases lay outside the gene matches. Germline V gene sequence: CDR1 SGHAT, CDR2 FQDESV (reference sequence). The CDR3 loop is CASSALQKWVAGKETQYF. Here the CDR3 DNA reads TGTGCCAGCAGCGCTCTACAAAAATGGGTAGCGGGGAAAGAGACCCAGTACTTC.

The J gene is TRBJ2-3, the V gene TRBV6-5, with 13 bases lining up with TRBD2. The CDR3 is 16 amino acids. Germline V gene lookup returns CDR1 MNHEY and CDR2 SVGAGI. V trimming: 2 bases; J trimming: 4 bases; junction bases outside the gene matches: 3. The CDR3 region has the DNA TGTGCCAGCAGTTACGGACTAGCGGGAGTGGCAGATACGCAGTATTTT. Its translation is CASSYGLAGVADTQYF.

The V and J genes are TRBV2 and TRBJ1-4; D not certain. This CDR3 is built from 15 residues. The V gene's germline CDR1 is SNHLY and CDR2 FYNNEI. V lost 1 base and J lost 0, with 6 bases in between. CDR3 sequence (DNA): TGTGCCAGCAGTGAAGGGCAGGCAACTAATGAAAAACTGTTTTTT. Its protein product is CASSEGQATNEKLFF. The whole variable domain, remainder taken from reference TRBV2 and TRBJ1-4, is EPEVTQTPSHQVTQMGQEVILRCVPISNHLYFYWYRQILGQKVEFLVSFYNNEISEKSEIFDDQFSVERPDGSNFTLKIRSTKLEDSAMYFCASSEGQATNEKLFFGSGTQLSVL.

This clonotype was detected a few times. The chain links TRBV28 to TRBJ2-7; 12 bases are a match to TRBD2. The trim removed 1 base at V and 3 bases at J, leaving 4 bases unmatched. This CDR3 is 16 amino acids long. Looked up from germline, CDR1 is MDHEN and CDR2 is SYDVKM. CDR3 loop: CASSLLPTSGSYEQYF. CDR3 DNA: TGTGCCAGCAGTTTATTGCCGACTAGCGGGAGCTACGAGCAGTACTTC.

This clonotype showed up many times. V and J are TRBV7-3 and TRBJ2-7; D is possibly TRBD2 (6 bases). The CDR3 spans 14 residues. Looked up from germline, CDR1 is SGHTA and CDR2 is FQGTGA. Trimming took 5 bases from V and 4 from J, leaving 15 bases between them. The DNA for the CDR3 is TGTGCCAGCAGCCGAGGCGGAGGGTCTTACGAGCAGTACTTC. Translating it yields CASSRGGGSYEQYF.

The chain has TRBV19 and TRBJ1-1; TRBD1 matches 7 bases. V was pared by 4 bases and J by 4 bases, with 6 bases of the junction left unmatched. From germline, CDR1 is LNHDA and CDR2 SQIVND (reference sequence). CDR3 length: 14 amino acids. CDR3 bases: TGTGCCAGTAGTACCGGACAGGTGGGCACTGAAGCTTTCTTT. As protein: CASSTGQVGTEAFF.

The chain employs TRBV12-3 or TRBV12-4 and TRBJ1-1; D is perhaps TRBD1 (5 bases). There are 14 residues in the CDR3. V lost 5 bases to trimming and J lost 4 bases, with 14 bases between them. The CDR3 sequence: CASSPGGGTTEAFF. In nucleotides, the CDR3 is TGTGCCAGCAGTCCGGGGGGGGGTACCACTGAAGCTTTCTTT.

This clonotype was recorded many times. This chain uses TRBV11-2 with TRBJ2-7; the D is unclear. The CDR3 runs to 13 residues. The V gene's germline CDR1 is SGHAT and CDR2 FQNNGV. V was cut by 4 bases and J by 2 bases, with 9 bases left in between. DNA of the CDR3: TGTGCCAGCAGCTCAGATCCCACCTACGAGCAGTACTTC. Translation gives CASSSDPTYEQYF.

The chain has TRBV13 and TRBJ2-7; the match to TRBD2 covers 7 bases. Germline values: CDR1 PRHDT, CDR2 FYEKMQ (reference sequence). The V and J ends lost 6 bases and 3 bases, in that order; junction bases with no gene match: 8. The CDR3 runs to 14 residues. The CDR3, as DNA: TGTGCCAGCAGGCTAGGCGGCGGGAGCTACGAGCAGTACTTC. Residues: CASRLGGGSYEQYF. The variable domain in full, completed from reference TRBV13 and TRBJ2-7, reads AAGVIQSPRHLIKEKRETATLKCYPIPRHDTVYWYQQGPGQDPQFLISFYEKMQSDKGSIPDRFSAQQFSDYHSELNMSSLELGDSALYFCASRLGGGSYEQYFGPGTRLTVT.

Points on this clonotype: A much larger clone lies a single base off, so this may be a read error. This rearrangement joins TRBV6-1 to TRBJ1-2, with D possibly matching TRBD1 (5 bases). The CDR3 has 14 residues. The germline V and J ends were trimmed by 8 bases and 5 bases, with 18 bases remaining between them. CDR1 MNHNS and CDR2 SASEGT come from the germline V gene. The CDR3 nucleotides read TGTGCCAGCGGTGGACGGGAGGGGAGGTATGGCTACACCTTC. Translation: CASGGREGRYGYTF.

A few counts support this clonotype. CDR3 sequence reads: CASSGTGLNQPQHF. The CDR3 nucleotides read TGCGCCAGCAGTGGGACAGGGCTTAATCAGCCCCAGCATTTT. The genes are TRBV10-2 and TRBJ1-5; 8 positions agree with TRBD1. Trimming took 4 bases from V and 4 from J; bases not matched to a gene: 3. This CDR3 is built from 14 residues. The germline CDR1 and CDR2 sequences are WSHSY and SAAADI.

The table lists this clonotype with many counts. The V and J genes are TRBV27 and TRBJ1-6; no clear D. The CDR3 length is 18 residues. CDR1 and CDR2 from the germline V gene are MNHEY and SMNVEV (reference sequence). Trimming cost V 1 base and J 0 bases, with 13 bases left between them. DNA of the CDR3: TGTGCCAGCAGTTTATGGCCCCCGGGGAGCTCCTATAATTCACCCCTCCACTTT. Its protein product is CASSLWPPGSSYNSPLHF.

This clonotype appeared a few times. V is TRBV27 and J is TRBJ2-7; the D is unclear. The CDR3 covers 12 residues. With 5 bases removed from V and 6 bases from J, the gap between germline ends came to 11 bases. Germline values: CDR1 MNHEY, CDR2 SMNVEV (reference sequence). DNA of the CDR3: TGTGCCAGCAGTACGAGATCGGGCGAGCAGTACTTC. Its translation: CASSTRSGEQYF.